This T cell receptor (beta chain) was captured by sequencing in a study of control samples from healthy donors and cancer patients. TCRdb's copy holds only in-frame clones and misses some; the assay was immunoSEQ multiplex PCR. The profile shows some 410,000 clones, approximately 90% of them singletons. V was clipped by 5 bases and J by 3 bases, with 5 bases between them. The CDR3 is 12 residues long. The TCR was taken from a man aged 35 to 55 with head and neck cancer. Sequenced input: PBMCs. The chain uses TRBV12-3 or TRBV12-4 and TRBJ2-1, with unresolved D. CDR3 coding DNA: TGTGCCAGCAGTCCGGACTACAATGAGCAGTTCTTC. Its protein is CASSPDYNEQFF.